These 7 T cell receptor beta chains originate from one sample sequenced in a study of shared clonotypes between healthy human individuals. Here immunoSEQ multiplex PCR was the method, and the copy in TCRdb shows in-frame clones only, minus some. The repertoire holds hundreds of thousands of clones, with about nine tenths as singletons. Sequenced: memory CD8+ T cells sorted from blood. The subset was: CD45RO+ cells pooled with CCR7-negative TemRA cells. The receptors come from a young man in good health.

The chain joins TRBV27 to TRBJ1-6; D remains unclear. Trimming took 3 bases from V and 8 from J, leaving 11 bases between them. CDR1 and CDR2 (germline): MNHEY, SMNVEV (reference sequence). This CDR3 spans 14 amino acids. CDR3 region: CASSFLIRDSPLHF. The DNA of the CDR3 is TGTGCCAGCAGTTTCCTTATTAGGGATTCACCCCTCCACTTT.

The chain recombines TRBV7-9 with TRBJ2-7, with TRBD1 matching over 8 bases. The CDR3 consists of 15 residues. Per the germline V gene, CDR1 is SEHNR and CDR2 is FQNEAQ (reference sequence). The trim removed 4 bases at V and 0 bases at J, leaving 5 bases unmatched. This CDR3 is CASSSDRAHSYEQYF. The CDR3 DNA reads as TGTGCCAGCAGCTCGGACAGGGCCCACTCCTACGAGCAGTACTTC.

The gene calls are TRBV10-3 and TRBJ1-2; TRBD1 agrees at 8 bases. The CDR3 has 15 amino acids. V was clipped by 2 bases and J by 1 base; unmatched bases: 3. CDR1 and CDR2 from the germline V gene are ENHRY and SYGVKD. Written as DNA, the CDR3 is TGTGCCATCAGTGAGGGACAGGGTTATAACTATGGCTACACCTTC. Translating it yields CAISEGQGYNYGYTF.

The chain links TRBV7-9 to TRBJ1-1; D perhaps matches TRBD1 (5 bases). CDR1 is SEHNR, CDR2 FQNEAQ, per germline (reference sequence). V was trimmed by 5 bases and J by 5 bases, leaving 21 bases between them. The CDR3 consists of 16 residues. CDR3 in amino acids: CASSDDPREKGTEAFF. The CDR3 nucleotides read TGTGCCAGCAGCGACGACCCCCGGGAGAAGGGGACTGAAGCTTTCTTT.

The chain joins TRBV6-5 to TRBJ1-6, with 7 bases matching TRBD1. Germline V gives CDR1 MNHEY, CDR2 SVGAGI. Losses at the gene ends were 6 bases for V and 3 bases for J; bases not matched to a gene: 5. The CDR3 covers 15 residues. The CDR3 spells CASSPDRFYNSPLHF. CDR3 coding DNA: TGTGCCAGCAGCCCGGACAGGTTCTATAATTCACCCCTCCACTTT.

V is TRBV4-1 and J is TRBJ1-6; 9 nucleotides match TRBD1. Germline V gives CDR1 MGHRA, CDR2 YSYEKL. There are 17 residues in the CDR3. V gave up 0 bases and J gave up 7 bases; unmatched junction bases: 7. CDR3 residues: CASSQDWDRVGNSPLHF. The CDR3 DNA reads as TGCGCCAGCAGCCAAGATTGGGACAGGGTGGGGAATTCACCCCTCCACTTT.

This chain joins TRBV27 and TRBJ2-5; D is undetermined. V lost 7 bases and J 0 bases, leaving 12 bases between the germline ends. Germline assignment: CDR1 MNHEY and CDR2 SMNVEV (reference sequence). The CDR3 runs to 14 residues. CDR3 sequence reads: CASKLQSYQETQYF. CDR3 DNA sequence: TGTGCCAGCAAACTACAGTCGTACCAAGAGACCCAGTACTTC.